This T cell receptor (beta chain) was observed in a study of T cells in Graves' hyperthyroidism and ophthalmopathy. Researchers amplified the TCR beta CDR3 regions from RNA transcripts. In the first-round RT-PCR of the TCR CDR3, the HTBI primer set was used. TCRdb independently ran MiXCR on the multiplex PCR reads; one entry per CDR3 protein. The data show 400,000 to 550,000 distinct CDR3 sequences, with around a quarter seen just once and approximately 10% held by the top ten. This clonotype was seen at least ten times. Subjects with ophthalmopathy showed a Clinical Activity Score no lower than 3, a NOSPECS grade no lower than 4, and a duration shorter than 3 months. The V end lost 3 bases, the J end lost 3 bases, and 14 bases lay between the germline ends. The CDR3 spans 15 residues. Looked up from germline, CDR1 is MNHEY and CDR2 is SVGAGI.

The chain is built from TRBV6-5 and TRBJ1-1; D is possibly TRBD1 (6 bases). This clonotype was sampled from a young woman with Graves' ophthalmopathy. Sequencing was performed on blood. Written as DNA, the CDR3 is TGTGCCAGCAGTTATATGGCAGGGGTTGACACTGAAGCTTTCTTT. It codes for CASSYMAGVDTEAFF.